This T cell receptor (beta chain) derives from a study of post-analysis software for immune sequencing data. Background on the study: In terms of disease course, relapsing-remitting, secondary progressive and progressive-relapsing multiple sclerosis were included. Broader study findings: Among multiple sclerosis patients, normalized Chao1 diversity was significantly below that of controls. Roughly 5 TRBV segments (TRBV5-6, TRBV5-1 and TRBV20-1 among them) occurred more frequently in patients than in controls.

Worth noting for this clonotype: Its specificity is unknown.

Germline V gene lookup returns CDR1 DFQATT and CDR2 SNEGSKA (reference sequence). Between the trimmed V and J ends, which lost 3 bases and 8 bases, there was a span of 17 bases. The CDR3 has 14 residues. Libraries were made from TCR beta cDNA, and they carried unique molecular identifiers. Each sample of roughly 0.9 to 11 million input T cells yielded around 500,000 cDNA molecules, so each molecule approximated one T cell. Using its own MiXCR run on the PCR reads, TCRdb lists one record per CDR3 protein. The repertoire consists of 650,000 to 850,000 distinct CDR3 sequences, with around 45% occurring once and the leading ten covering roughly 5%.

This receptor was taken from a girl aged 10 to 17 with multiple sclerosis. This chain joins TRBV20-1 and TRBJ2-1; D is unresolved. The specimen sequenced was blood. The CDR3 coding sequence is TGCAGTGCTAGCGGCACCACCACCTGGGATGAGCAGTTCTTC. Protein: CSASGTTTWDEQFF.